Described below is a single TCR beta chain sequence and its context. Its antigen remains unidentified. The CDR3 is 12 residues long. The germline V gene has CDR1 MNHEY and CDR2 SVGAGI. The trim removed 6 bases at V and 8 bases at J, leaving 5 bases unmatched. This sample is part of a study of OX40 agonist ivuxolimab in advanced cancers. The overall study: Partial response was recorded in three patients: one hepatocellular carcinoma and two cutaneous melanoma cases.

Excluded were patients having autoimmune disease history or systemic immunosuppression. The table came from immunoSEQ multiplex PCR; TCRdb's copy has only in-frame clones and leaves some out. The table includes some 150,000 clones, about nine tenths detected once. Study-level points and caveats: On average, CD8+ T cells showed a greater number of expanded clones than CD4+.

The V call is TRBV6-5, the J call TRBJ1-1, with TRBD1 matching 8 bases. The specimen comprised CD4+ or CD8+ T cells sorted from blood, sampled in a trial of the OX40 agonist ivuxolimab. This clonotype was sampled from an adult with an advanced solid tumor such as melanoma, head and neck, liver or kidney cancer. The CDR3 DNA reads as TGTGCCAGCAGACGGACAGGGACGGAAGCTTTCTTT. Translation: CASRRTGTEAFF.